This T cell receptor beta chain was identified during a study of blood T cell repertoires in COVID-19. The length of the CDR3 is 15 residues. Germline CDR1 SGDLS, CDR2 YYNGEE. J was trimmed by 4 bases and V by 4 bases; bases with no gene match: 7. Original handling: For nucleated cells, counts were estimated from reference gene primer amplification. Repertoires were generated with immunoSEQ multiplex PCR, while TCRdb's copy carries only in-frame clones and drops some. V and J calls and clone size come straight from that table; D and trimming were deduced from the DNA. The sample holds 300,000 to 500,000 clones; 70% to 90% are singletons and the top ten take 0.9% to 1%.

The chain couples TRBV9 to TRBJ2-5; TRBD1 agrees at 10 bases. This sequence originates from a woman aged 25 to 39 with acute COVID-19. Input material: PBMCs or T cells enriched from blood (not recorded which). The CDR3 loop reads CASSSRTGGGETQYF. The CDR3 region has the DNA TGTGCCAGCAGCTCTCGGACAGGGGGTGGAGAGACCCAGTACTTC. The entire variable domain, with the rest obtained from reference TRBV9 and TRBJ2-5, is as follows: DSGVTQTPKHLITATGQRVTLRCSPRSGDLSVYWYQQSLDQGLQFLIQYYNGEERAKGNILERFSAQQFPDLHSELNLSSLELGDSALYFCASSSRTGGGETQYFGPGTRLLVL.